This T cell receptor (beta chain) derives from a study of T-cell memory formation after mild COVID-19. Study outcomes and limitations: Among clones contracting day 15 to 85, CD4/CD8 was balanced, whereas later expanders leaned CD4+. Some clones that responded turned up in pre-infection memory, which suggests that cross-reactive memory joined in.

This clonotype occurred a few times. Its antigen is unidentified. TCRdb processed the 5' RACE reads anew with MiXCR; each CDR3 protein has one entry. The sample records under 650,000 distinct CDR3 sequences, roughly 18% being singletons. The CDR3 runs 14 residues. Per germline, CDR1 SGDLS and CDR2 YYNGEE. V gave up 3 bases and J gave up 4 bases; unmatched junction bases: 7. The chain links TRBV9 to TRBJ2-7; 7 bases line up with TRBD2. This TCR came from an adult woman who had mild COVID-19 (a few samples of this study predate the infection). Cell type and time point are not known. The specimen was PBMCs or a T cell subset sorted from them (not recorded which). The CDR3 spells CASSAHPGGYEQYF. The DNA for the CDR3 is TGTGCCAGCAGCGCCCATCCCGGGGGGTACGAGCAGTACTTC.